This T cell receptor beta chain comes out of a study of T-cell reconstitution after alpha-beta-depleted transplantation in children. Trimming pared 4 bases from V and 7 bases from J, leaving 17 bases between. The CDR3 length is 14 residues. CDR1 and CDR2 (germline): DFQATT, SNEGSKA (reference sequence). This clonotype came up once. The TCRbeta library was prepared with unique molecular identifiers. TCRdb called the PCR reads again in MiXCR, with one record for every CDR3 protein. The sample holds 500,000 to 600,000 distinct CDR3 sequences, approximately 32% seen once. Sequenced material: PBMCs from the stem cell graft donor, taken from the stem cell graft. The receptor was derived from a human donor who donated a stem cell graft to a child with aplastic anemia. V usage is TRBV20-1 and J usage is TRBJ2-1; no reliable D call. As DNA, the CDR3 is TGCAGTGCTACCTGGCCGCGCGATTGGAATGAGCAGTTCTTC. This gives the protein CSATWPRDWNEQFF.